A selection of T cell receptor beta chains follows, all from one sample in a study of vaccination effects on CD4 cells after COVID-19. Their antigens are not known. The table came from immunoSEQ multiplex PCR; TCRdb's copy has only in-frame clones and leaves some out. The data hold tens of thousands of clones, with approximately 71% observed a single time. Here the sequenced sample was CD4+ T cells from PBMCs cultured with HCoV-NL63 spike peptides, taken after COVID-19 vaccination. The source is a human donor who received a COVID-19 vaccine. CDR3s include the opening cysteine and the closing phenylalanine or tryptophan. Fields, in order: CDR3 protein, J gene, V gene, D gene. A D gene is named only where the DNA matches it firmly.

CDR3: CASSPPGQGVYNEQFF
J: TRBJ2-1
V: TRBV18
D: TRBD1

CDR3: CASSLQGNEKLFF
J: TRBJ1-4
V: TRBV3-1/TRBV3-2
D: .

CDR3: CASSLASGGAPDTQYF
J: TRBJ2-3
V: TRBV7-2
D: TRBD2

CDR3: CASANTGKTYNEQFF
J: TRBJ2-1
V: TRBV21-1
D: .

CDR3: CASTITSEETQYF
J: TRBJ2-5
V: TRBV3-1/TRBV3-2
D: .

CDR3: CSVGGNSNQPQHF
J: TRBJ1-5
V: TRBV29-1
D: .

CDR3: CASSVGLQDNEKLFF
J: TRBJ1-4
V: TRBV9
D: .

CDR3: CASRITGKSPLHF
J: TRBJ1-6
V: TRBV6-5
D: .

CDR3: CASSKTDQPQHF
J: TRBJ1-5
V: TRBV27
D: .

CDR3: CASSPTEDREKLFF
J: TRBJ1-4
V: TRBV11-2
D: TRBD1

CDR3: CASSRSGTANTEAFF
J: TRBJ1-1
V: TRBV6-5
D: .

CDR3: CAWRRGISGNTIYF
J: TRBJ1-3
V: TRBV30
D: .

CDR3: CASSVGVAGVQETQYF
J: TRBJ2-5
V: TRBV9
D: TRBD2

CDR3: CASSYQGGGGPDTQYF
J: TRBJ2-3
V: TRBV6-6
D: TRBD2

CDR3: CASSSYLRNTEAFF
J: TRBJ1-1
V: TRBV7-9
D: .

CDR3: CASSPLVSGVYNEKLFF
J: TRBJ1-4
V: TRBV6-6
D: .

CDR3: CSVGGHSEKLFF
J: TRBJ1-4
V: TRBV29-1
D: .

CDR3: CTTSRGSNQPQHF
J: TRBJ1-5
V: TRBV7-8
D: .

CDR3: CASSSGRLVRGTLETQYF
J: TRBJ2-5
V: TRBV7-7
D: .

CDR3: CAWSVRPRLLSGNTIYF
J: TRBJ1-3
V: TRBV30
D: .

CDR3: CASSPPRQPHYGYTF
J: TRBJ1-2
V: TRBV18
D: .

CDR3: CASSSQTSGRLPQFF
J: TRBJ2-1
V: TRBV7-8
D: TRBD2

CDR3: CASSSRGTLNTEAFF
J: TRBJ1-1
V: TRBV5-1
D: .

CDR3: CASSAEWRGDTQYF
J: TRBJ2-3
V: TRBV5-4
D: .

CDR3: CASSQTTGANYGYTF
J: TRBJ1-2
V: TRBV4-1
D: TRBD1

CDR3: CASSQGRDRGSTEAFF
J: TRBJ1-1
V: TRBV6-6
D: TRBD1

CDR3: CASSLMGAGNRNTIYF
J: TRBJ1-3
V: TRBV5-4
D: .

CDR3: CASSGKGQGSEAFF
J: TRBJ1-1
V: TRBV5-1
D: TRBD1

CDR3: CASSIGDGYGELFF
J: TRBJ2-2
V: TRBV19
D: .

CDR3: CASSEDTGSNSPLHF
J: TRBJ1-6
V: TRBV10-1
D: .

CDR3: CASSLELRNEQFF
J: TRBJ2-1
V: TRBV11-2
D: .

CDR3: CASSLDSGGDFGTQYF
J: TRBJ2-3
V: TRBV7-8
D: TRBD2

CDR3: CASQSGQTSNQPQHF
J: TRBJ1-5
V: TRBV27
D: .